The 3 T cell receptor beta chains in this list originate from one sample, sequenced in a study of blood T cell repertoires in COVID-19. Assay used: immunoSEQ multiplex PCR; TCRdb lists only in-frame clones, some missing. The sample lists more than 200,000 clones; around nine tenths were seen once. The specimen was PBMCs or T cells enriched from blood (not recorded which). The receptors were gathered from a woman aged 45 to 65 who had recovered from COVID-19.

This chain joins TRBV5-4 and TRBJ2-7; 9 positions match TRBD1. There are 15 residues in the CDR3. J lost 0 bases, V lost 1 base, and 2 bases had no gene match. Germline V gene sequence: CDR1 SGHNT, CDR2 YYREEE (reference sequence). The CDR3 loop reads CASSLQGQGSYEQYF. CDR3 in DNA: TGTGCCAGCAGCTTGCAGGGACAGGGCTCCTACGAGCAGTACTTC.

This clone has more than one count but fewer than ten. The chain has TRBV27 and TRBJ2-1, with 11 bases that match TRBD2. The CDR3 covers 15 residues. In germline, CDR1 is MNHEY, CDR2 SMNVEV (reference sequence). With V trimmed by 8 bases and J by 5 bases, 8 bases remained unmatched. For the CDR3, the DNA is TGTGCCAGCCATATAACTAGCGGGGGAAACAATGAGCAGTTCTTC. Its protein is CASHITSGGNNEQFF.

The chain has TRBV30 and TRBJ1-3; D not resolved. This CDR3 region has 12 residues. V was trimmed by 1 base and J by 3 bases, leaving 4 bases between them. Germline V gene sequence: CDR1 GTSNPN, CDR2 SVGIG (reference sequence). The CDR3 DNA follows: TGTGCCTGGAGTGATAATGGAAACACCATATATTTT. Its translation: CAWSDNGNTIYF. The full variable domain, rest sourced from reference TRBV30 and TRBJ1-3, is SQTIHQWPATLVQPVGSPLSLECTVEGTSNPNLYWYRQAAGRGLQLLFYSVGIGQISSEVPQNLSASRPQDRQFILSSKKLLLSDSGFYLCAWSDNGNTIYFGEGSWLTVV.